What follows are 17 T cell receptor beta chains derived from one specimen sequenced in a study of cytomegalovirus exposure and HLA in healthy donors. This table comes from immunoSEQ multiplex PCR, and its TCRdb copy is limited to in-frame clones, with some not included. The sample contains a few hundred thousand clones, 80% to 90% of which appear only once. Sequences were obtained from PBMCs. The receptors derive from a young woman in good health and CMV-seronegative.

The chain couples TRBV19 to TRBJ2-2, with 9 nucleotides matching TRBD1. The CDR3 has 15 residues. Germline V lookup: CDR1 LNHDA, CDR2 SQIVND (reference sequence). Unmatched junction bases numbered 2, after V lost 3 bases and J lost 3 bases. The chain's CDR3 is CASSIGTGHTGELFF. In nucleotides, the CDR3 is TGTGCCAGTAGTATTGGGACAGGGCACACCGGGGAGCTGTTTTTT.

The chain joins TRBV2 to TRBJ2-7, with TRBD2 matching over 8 bases. Germline V gives CDR1 SNHLY, CDR2 FYNNEI. V was pared by 11 bases and J by 1 base, with 13 bases of the junction left unmatched. This CDR3 is built from 15 residues. The CDR3 bases are TGTGCCTGCACCACGAGCGGGAGTGGATCCTACGAGCAGTACTTC. Translated, it gives CACTTSGSGSYEQYF.

The chain carries TRBV4-1 and TRBJ2-3, with TRBD2 identical over 11 bases. This CDR3 contains 18 residues. Losses at the gene ends were 2 bases for V and 8 bases for J; bases not matched to a gene: 15. Looked up from germline, CDR1 is MGHRA and CDR2 is YSYEKL. CDR3: CASSQPLRGLAALSTQYF. DNA for the CDR3: TGCGCCAGCAGCCAACCTCTACGGGGACTAGCGGCCTTAAGTACGCAGTATTTT.

The rearrangement links TRBV27 to TRBJ1-5; tentatively, D is TRBD1 (6 bases). The V gene's germline CDR1 is MNHEY and CDR2 SMNVEV (reference sequence). The CDR3 contains 15 residues. Trimming removed 7 bases from V and 4 bases from J, with 17 bases in between. Written as DNA, the CDR3 is TGTGCCAGCAAGGCGGACAGACTTTTAAATCAGCCCCAGCATTTT. Translation: CASKADRLLNQPQHF.

In DNA, the CDR3 is TGTGCCAGCAGTTACTTAGGACAGGGGGGAACAGATACGCAGTATTTT. Encoded protein: CASSYLGQGGTDTQYF. This chain uses TRBV6-5 with TRBJ2-3; 10 bases align to TRBD1. V shed 1 base, J shed 3 bases, and the junction held 4 bases outside the gene matches. CDR3 length: 16 amino acids. Germline lookup yields CDR1 MNHEY and CDR2 SVGAGI.

This clone was observed a single time. The gene calls are TRBV6-5 and TRBJ2-7, with TRBD1 matching 7 bases. This CDR3 spans 14 amino acids. From germline, CDR1 is MNHEY and CDR2 SVGAGI. V shed 5 bases and J 3 bases; nucleotides not matched to a gene: 7. The DNA of the CDR3 is TGTGCCAGCAGTCGCTACCAGGGGGTCTACGAGCAGTACTTC. Amino acids: CASSRYQGVYEQYF.

The genes are TRBV9 and TRBJ1-2; tentatively, D is TRBD1 (6 bases). V was pared by 0 bases and J by 4 bases, with 13 bases between. Germline CDR1 SGDLS, CDR2 YYNGEE. The CDR3 spans 15 residues. The CDR3 here is CASSVVPTGIYGYTF. CDR3 DNA sequence: TGTGCCAGCAGCGTAGTGCCTACAGGGATCTATGGCTACACCTTC.

This chain joins TRBV19 and TRBJ2-7, with 16 bases aligning to TRBD2. Germline CDR1 is LNHDA and CDR2 is SQIVND (reference sequence). The V and J ends lost 5 bases and 2 bases, in that order; junction bases with no gene match: 3. The CDR3 has 16 residues. In DNA, the CDR3 is TGTGCCAGTAGTCCCGGGACTAGCGGGAGGGCCTACGAGCAGTACTTC. Protein product: CASSPGTSGRAYEQYF.

Here the CDR3 DNA reads TGCGCCAGCAGCTTGGGGTGGGGGGAGGAAGGCACTGAAGCTTTCTTT. It encodes CASSLGWGEEGTEAFF. The chain links TRBV5-1 to TRBJ1-1, with D maybe TRBD1 (5 bases). Germline V gene data show CDR1 as SGHRS and CDR2 as YFSETQ. There are 16 residues in the CDR3. The V and J ends lost 0 bases and 4 bases respectively, with 16 bases between them.

The chain has TRBV4-2 and TRBJ2-7; 10 bases align to TRBD2. The CDR3 loop spans 14 amino acids. V gave up 1 base and J gave up 5 bases; unmatched junction bases: 2. Germline CDR1 is LGHNA and CDR2 is YNFKEQ. The CDR3 DNA reads TGTGCCAGCAGCCAAGTAGCGGGAGGCCACGAGCAGTACTTC. Protein sequence: CASSQVAGGHEQYF.

In this sample, this clone turned up once. V gene TRBV2 combines with J gene TRBJ2-7, with 12 bases matching TRBD1. Germline-derived CDR1 and CDR2 are SNHLY and FYNNEI. The V segment lost 2 bases and the J segment 9 bases; nucleotides outside the gene matches: 8. The CDR3 totals 15 residues. CDR3 protein: CASSEQGQGARGQYF. For the CDR3, the DNA is TGTGCCAGCAGTGAACAGGGACAGGGGGCGAGGGGGCAGTACTTC.

This sequence joins TRBV11-3 and TRBJ2-5; a possible D gene is TRBD2 (5 bases). V was pared by 5 bases and J by 9 bases, with 19 bases between. Germline CDR1 reads SGHNT; CDR2 reads YENEEA. This CDR3 has 14 amino acids. CDR3 DNA: TGTGCCAGCAGCCCGGGCGGCCAGGACGGGGCCCAGTACTTC. It is translated as CASSPGGQDGAQYF.

The chain recombines TRBV5-4 with TRBJ2-7; D uncertain. The V gene's germline CDR1 is SGHNT and CDR2 YYREEE (reference sequence). V gave up 0 bases and J gave up 5 bases, with 9 bases separating them. The CDR3 consists of 13 residues. The CDR3 sequence is CASSLGNRNEQYF. Here the CDR3 DNA reads TGTGCCAGCAGCTTGGGAAACAGAAACGAGCAGTACTTC.

The V and J genes are TRBV28 and TRBJ2-7; 8 bases fit TRBD1. J lost 5 bases, V lost 6 bases, and 9 bases had no gene match. The CDR3 is made up of 14 amino acids. Germline V CDR1 and CDR2: MDHEN, SYDVKM. CDR3 in DNA: TGTGCCAGCAGCCGAGGACAGGGCTGGGACGAGCAGTACTTC. Residues: CASSRGQGWDEQYF.

The rearrangement uses TRBV5-1 and TRBJ2-5; D is possibly TRBD2 (6 bases). The CDR3 extends over 15 amino acids. The V and J ends lost 0 bases and 3 bases respectively, with 12 bases between them. CDR1 is SGHRS and CDR2 is YFSETQ in the germline V gene. CDR3 in amino acids: CASSLGGDSKETQYF. The CDR3 nucleotides read TGCGCCAGCAGCTTGGGGGGGGACTCTAAAGAGACCCAGTACTTC.

J is TRBJ2-7 and V is TRBV7-6; 14 bases line up with TRBD2. The ends lost 5 bases at V and 6 bases at J; junction bases unmatched: 3. The CDR3 has 14 amino acids. CDR1 is SGHVS, CDR2 FNYEAQ, per germline. CDR3 sequence (DNA): TGTGCCAGCAGCCCAGGGACTAGCGGGAGCGAGCAGTACTTC. Translated, it gives CASSPGTSGSEQYF.

The chain employs TRBV18 and TRBJ2-7; a possible D gene is TRBD2 (5 bases). The germline V gene has CDR1 KGHSH and CDR2 LQKENI. V lost 4 bases and J lost 4, with 14 bases in between. The CDR3 is 14 residues long. In nucleotides, the CDR3 is TGTGCCAGCTCACTTCAGGACGGGAAATACGAGCAGTACTTC. This translates into CASSLQDGKYEQYF.